Shown below are 15 T cell receptor beta chains from a single sample sequenced in a study of blood T cell repertoires in COVID-19. TCRdb's table, derived via immunoSEQ multiplex PCR, lists solely in-frame clones and lacks some. This sample has approximately 300,000 clones, with 86% found just once. The specimen was PBMCs or T cells enriched from blood (not recorded which). The receptor set was obtained from a woman between 18 and 29 years old who had recovered from COVID-19.

The V call is TRBV29-1, the J call TRBJ2-1, with D perhaps matching TRBD2 (5 bases). Germline CDR1 SQVTM, CDR2 ANQGSEA. The CDR3 runs to 14 residues. The ends were cut back, 3 bases at V and 6 bases at J, with 15 bases in the middle. In nucleotides, the CDR3 is TGCAGCGTTGATAGGACTTCCTTACGCAATGAGCAGTTCTTC. It encodes CSVDRTSLRNEQFF.

In DNA, the CDR3 is TGTGCCAGCCGACAGGGCGAGACCTATGGCTACACCTTC. This encodes CASRQGETYGYTF. The chain recombines TRBV2 with TRBJ1-2; 7 bases line up with TRBD1. The V gene end was trimmed by 8 bases and the J gene end by 4 bases; junction bases not matched to a gene: 7. The CDR3 is 13 amino acids. Germline V lookup: CDR1 SNHLY, CDR2 FYNNEI. The variable domain in full, with the rest retrieved from reference TRBV2 and TRBJ1-2, is EPEVTQTPSHQVTQMGQEVILRCVPISNHLYFYWYRQILGQKVEFLVSFYNNEISEKSEIFDDQFSVERPDGSNFTLKIRSTKLEDSAMYFCASRQGETYGYTFGSGTRLTVV.

This rearrangement joins TRBV6-1 to TRBJ2-3, with TRBD1 identical over 8 bases. The ends lost 3 bases at V and 0 bases at J; junction bases unmatched: 8. Germline CDR1 is MNHNS and CDR2 is SASEGT. This CDR3 spans 17 amino acids. The CDR3 reads CASSDITRTGSTDTQYF. CDR3 nucleotide sequence: TGTGCCAGCAGTGATATAACCCGGACAGGGAGCACAGATACGCAGTATTTT.

This clone turned up a few times. V and J are TRBV10-3 and TRBJ1-1; tentatively, D is TRBD1 (5 bases). The CDR3 has 17 amino acids. Germline V lookup: CDR1 ENHRY, CDR2 SYGVKD. Trimming removed 0 bases from V and 5 bases from J, with 19 bases in between. Here the CDR3 DNA reads TGTGCCATCAGTGAGTCGAAAGTACCAGGGTATGGGACTGAAGCTTTCTTT. Its translation: CAISESKVPGYGTEAFF.

This clone has ten or more counts. The chain has TRBV28 and TRBJ2-1, with TRBD2 matching 8 bases. Germline V CDR1 and CDR2: MDHEN, SYDVKM. With 3 bases clipped from V and 8 bases from J, the junction kept 21 bases outside the gene matches. The CDR3 contains 19 residues. CDR3 coding DNA: TGTGCCAGCAGTTTTGGAACTGAGGGCCCCGGGGGGGATTGGGATGAGCAGTTCTTC. Its translation is CASSFGTEGPGGDWDEQFF.

The gene calls are TRBV6-5 and TRBJ1-2; D is ambiguous. V lost 6 bases, J lost 0 bases, and 5 bases lay in between. The germline gives CDR1 MNHEY, CDR2 SVGAGI. This CDR3 is built from 12 residues. CDR3 sequence (DNA): TGTGCCAGCAGGAGTACTAACTATGGCTACACCTTC. It codes for CASRSTNYGYTF.

This clone was counted only a few times. CDR3 region: CASSEGPTDTQYF. CDR3 nucleotides: TGTGCCAGCAGTGAGGGGCCCACAGATACGCAGTATTTT. This chain uses TRBV6-4 with TRBJ2-3, with D maybe TRBD1 (5 bases). The germline V gene encodes CDR1 MRHNA and CDR2 SNTAGT. The CDR3 is 13 residues long. The germline V and J ends were trimmed by 3 bases and 2 bases, with 6 bases remaining between them.

The chain has TRBV11-3 and TRBJ2-1; 10 bases map to TRBD2. The CDR3 spans 15 residues. CDR1 SGHNT and CDR2 YENEEA come from the germline V gene. The V and J ends lost 1 base and 3 bases, in that order; junction bases with no gene match: 0. The CDR3 protein is CASSLGLAGYNEQFF. The CDR3 DNA follows: TGTGCCAGCAGCTTAGGACTAGCGGGCTACAATGAGCAGTTCTTC.

The chain combines TRBV10-3 with TRBJ1-2, with 7 bases that match TRBD1. V lost 4 bases, J lost 8 bases, and 7 bases stayed unmatched. The CDR3 has 13 amino acids. Germline V gives CDR1 ENHRY, CDR2 SYGVKD. CDR3 coding DNA: TGTGCCATCAGTGCCATTACAGGGGACGGCTACACCTTC. As protein: CAISAITGDGYTF.

This clone has a handful of counts. V usage is TRBV7-9 and J usage is TRBJ2-5; TRBD2 agrees at 10 bases. The germline V gene has CDR1 SEHNR and CDR2 FQNEAQ (reference sequence). Losses at the gene ends were 1 base for V and 2 bases for J; bases not matched to a gene: 10. The CDR3 has 18 residues. Here the CDR3 DNA reads TGTGCCAGCAGCTTAGGTCTAGCGGGAGTCGGTCCACAAGAGACCCAGTACTTC. The encoded protein is CASSLGLAGVGPQETQYF. Combining the CDR3 with reference TRBV7-9 and TRBJ2-5 gives the whole variable domain DTGVSQNPRHKITKRGQNVTFRCDPISEHNRLYWYRQTLGQGPEFLTYFQNEAQLEKSRLLSDRFSAERPKGSFSTLEIQRTEQGDSAMYLCASSLGLAGVGPQETQYFGPGTRLLVL.

The chain recombines TRBV28 with TRBJ1-6, with a possible D match to TRBD1 (6 bases). V dropped 2 bases and J dropped 8 bases, with 16 bases sitting between them. This CDR3 is built from 16 residues. The germline V gene encodes CDR1 MDHEN and CDR2 SYDVKM. Here the CDR3 reads CASSLNPGQAYSPLHF. The DNA for the CDR3 is TGTGCCAGCAGTTTAAACCCGGGACAAGCATATTCACCCCTCCACTTT.

There are a few counts of this clone. This chain joins TRBV29-1 and TRBJ2-3, with 7 bases lining up with TRBD1. Germline loops: CDR1 SQVTM, CDR2 ANQGSEA. The CDR3 has 12 residues. J gave up 3 bases and V 5 bases, and 2 bases lay outside the gene matches. The CDR3 DNA follows: TGCAGCGTTCTACAGGGGACAGATACGCAGTATTTT. Its protein is CSVLQGTDTQYF.

The V call is TRBV3-1 (or the pseudogene TRBV3-2), the J call TRBJ2-1; the match to TRBD2 covers 9 bases. Germline V gene data show CDR1 as LGHDT and CDR2 as YNNKEL (reference sequence). This CDR3 comprises 16 residues. V gave up 2 bases and J gave up 5 bases; unmatched junction bases: 7. The CDR3 DNA follows: TGTGCCAGCAGCCAATCAGCGGGGGGAATAGACAATGAGCAGTTCTTC. Translated, it gives CASSQSAGGIDNEQFF.

The CDR3 sequence: CATSDRGQTTGELFF. The CDR3 DNA sequence: TGTGCCACCAGTGATAGGGGACAGACGACCGGGGAGCTGTTTTTT. This chain connects TRBV24-1 to TRBJ2-2; 7 nucleotides agree with TRBD1. Trimming at V came to 3 bases and at J to 5 bases, leaving 5 bases not matched to a gene. The CDR3 has 15 amino acids. The germline CDR1 and CDR2 sequences are KGHDR and SFDVKD.

This sequence joins TRBV7-9 and TRBJ1-1; D remains ambiguous. The CDR3 sequence is 14 residues long. Deletions cut 5 bases from V and 2 bases from J, with 12 bases between. Looked up from germline, CDR1 is SEHNR and CDR2 is FQNEAQ (reference sequence). The CDR3 protein is CASSTGSLNTEAFF. In DNA form, the CDR3 reads TGTGCCAGCAGCACCGGGAGCCTTAACACTGAAGCTTTCTTT. The full variable domain, in which reference TRBV7-9 and TRBJ1-1 provide the parts outside the CDR3, is DTGVSQNPRHKITKRGQNVTFRCDPISEHNRLYWYRQTLGQGPEFLTYFQNEAQLEKSRLLSDRFSAERPKGSFSTLEIQRTEQGDSAMYLCASSTGSLNTEAFFGQGTRLTVV.